This record covers a single TCR beta chain. Its matching antigen is unknown. Method: immunoSEQ multiplex PCR; TCRdb's copy keeps in-frame clones and lacks some. The repertoire holds approximately 100,000 clones, with around 95% as singletons. These data originate in a study of siplizumab effects on memory and regulatory T cells. The V end lost 4 bases, the J end lost 2 bases, and 11 bases lay between the germline ends. The V gene's germline CDR1 is SQVTM and CDR2 ANQGSEA. CDR3 size: 13 residues. Study-level points and caveats: Tregs proliferating in siplizumab cultures lacked confirmation of their suppressive function. Roughly 75-96% of proliferating clones (CD4+ or CD8+) could not be assigned a naive or memory phenotype. Naive T cell populations appeared to exhibit greater diversity than memory cells and appeared to be major alloresponse contributors.

The rearrangement joins TRBV29-1 to TRBJ2-5, with D unresolved. Sequencing used Tregs sorted from blood. The TCR comes from a human donor in good health. CDR3 region: CSVAMRLQETQYF. CDR3 DNA: TGCAGCGTTGCAATGAGATTACAAGAGACCCAGTACTTC.